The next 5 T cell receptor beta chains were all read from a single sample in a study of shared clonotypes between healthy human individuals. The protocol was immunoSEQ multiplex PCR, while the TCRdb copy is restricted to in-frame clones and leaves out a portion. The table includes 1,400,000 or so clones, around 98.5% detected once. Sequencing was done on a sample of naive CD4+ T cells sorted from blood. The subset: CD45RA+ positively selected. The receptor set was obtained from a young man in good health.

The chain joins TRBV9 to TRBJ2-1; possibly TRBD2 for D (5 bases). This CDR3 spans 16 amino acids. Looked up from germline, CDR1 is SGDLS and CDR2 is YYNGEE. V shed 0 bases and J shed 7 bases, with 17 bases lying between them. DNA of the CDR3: TGTGCCAGCAGCGTAGAGTTGAGGGTGCTAGAGAATGAGCAGTTCTTC. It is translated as CASSVELRVLENEQFF.

The CDR3 sequence is CASSWGGPPVNEQFF. CDR3 DNA sequence: TGTGCCAGCAGCTGGGGGGGCCCTCCGGTCAATGAGCAGTTCTTC. V and J are TRBV6-1 and TRBJ2-1; perhaps TRBD2 as D (7 bases). V lost 6 bases, J lost 6 bases, and 18 bases lay in between. Germline V gene lookup returns CDR1 MNHNS and CDR2 SASEGT. There are 15 residues in the CDR3.

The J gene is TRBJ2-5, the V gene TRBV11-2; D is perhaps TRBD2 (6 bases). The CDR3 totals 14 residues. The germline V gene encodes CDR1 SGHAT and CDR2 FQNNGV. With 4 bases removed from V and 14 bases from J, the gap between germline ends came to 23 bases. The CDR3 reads CASSSTRDFARDYF. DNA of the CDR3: TGTGCCAGCAGCTCTACCCGGGACTTTGCCAGGGACTACTTC. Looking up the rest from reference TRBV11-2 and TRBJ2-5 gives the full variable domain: EAGVAQSPRYKIIEKRQSVAFWCNPISGHATLYWYQQILGQGPKLLIQFQNNGVVDDSQLPKDRFSAERLKGVDSTLKIQPAKLEDSAVYLCASSSTRDFARDYFGPGTRLLVL.

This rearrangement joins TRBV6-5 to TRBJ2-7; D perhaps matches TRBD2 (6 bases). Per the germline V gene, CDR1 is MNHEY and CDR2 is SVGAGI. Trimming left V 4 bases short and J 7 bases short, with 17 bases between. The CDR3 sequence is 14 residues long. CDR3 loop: CASSFSGRAGEQYF. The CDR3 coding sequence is TGTGCCAGCAGTTTCTCGGGCAGGGCGGGAGAGCAGTACTTC.

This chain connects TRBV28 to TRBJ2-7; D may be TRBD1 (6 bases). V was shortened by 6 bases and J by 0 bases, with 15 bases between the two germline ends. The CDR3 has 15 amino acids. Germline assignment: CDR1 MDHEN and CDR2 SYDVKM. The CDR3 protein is CASSTGTKSSYEQYF. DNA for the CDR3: TGTGCCAGCAGCACAGGGACAAAAAGCTCCTACGAGCAGTACTTC.